The present T cell receptor beta chain was sequenced within a study of cytomegalovirus exposure and HLA in healthy donors. Study outcomes and limitations: In vitro experiments confirmed that three CMV-associated chains were specific for CMV antigens. HLA restriction was apparent for most CMV-associated TCR beta chains in a later analysis.

Healthy donors of bone marrow made up the group. Worth noting for this clone: What it binds is not known.

Researchers ran the PCR with 60 Vbeta and 13 Jbeta primers. Assay: immunoSEQ multiplex PCR; the TCRdb copy retains only in-frame clones and omits some. The sample carries around 130,000 clones, approximately 82% recorded once. The CDR3 has 14 residues. Germline values: CDR1 MNHEY, CDR2 SVGAGI. The J segment lost 9 bases and the V segment lost 6 bases, leaving 8 bases of the junction unmatched. This clonotype was obtained from a woman aged 18 to 35 in good health and CMV-seropositive. The chain carries TRBV6-5 and TRBJ1-6, with TRBD1 identical over 7 bases. The specimen sequenced was PBMCs. This CDR3 is CASSLDRVGSPLHF. DNA of the CDR3: TGTGCCAGCAGCCTAGACAGGGTCGGTTCACCCCTCCACTTT.